This paragraph reports one T cell receptor beta chain. The data were obtained in a study of control samples from healthy donors and cancer patients. The CDR3 runs to 13 residues. Germline V gene lookup returns CDR1 MNHEY and CDR2 SVGAGI. V lost 0 bases to trimming and J lost 8 bases, with 10 bases between them. The assay was immunoSEQ multiplex PCR, and TCRdb's table has in-frame clones only and misses some. The sample includes under 200,000 clones, 90% to 95% of them seen just once. The sequencing input was blood. The chain joins TRBV6-5 to TRBJ1-2; D unclear. This sequence originates from a woman in her 30s in good health. The CDR3 coding sequence is TGTGCCAGCAGTTACTCGAGGGTTTGGGGCTACACCTTC. This translates into CASSYSRVWGYTF.